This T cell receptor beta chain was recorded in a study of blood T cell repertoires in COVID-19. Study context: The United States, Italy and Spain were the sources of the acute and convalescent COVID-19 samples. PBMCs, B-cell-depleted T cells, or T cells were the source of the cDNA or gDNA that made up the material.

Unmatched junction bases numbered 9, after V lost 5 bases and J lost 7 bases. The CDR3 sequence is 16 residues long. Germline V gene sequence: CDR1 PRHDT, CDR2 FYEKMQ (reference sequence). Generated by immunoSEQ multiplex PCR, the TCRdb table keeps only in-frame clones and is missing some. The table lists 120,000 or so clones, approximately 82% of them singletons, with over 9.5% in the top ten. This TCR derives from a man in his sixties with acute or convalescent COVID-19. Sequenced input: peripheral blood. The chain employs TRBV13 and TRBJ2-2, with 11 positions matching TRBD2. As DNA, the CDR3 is TGTGCCAGCAGCGGTACTAGCGGGAGATATATCGGGGAGCTGTTTTTT. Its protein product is CASSGTSGRYIGELFF. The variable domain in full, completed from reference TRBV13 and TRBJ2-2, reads AAGVIQSPRHLIKEKRETATLKCYPIPRHDTVYWYQQGPGQDPQFLISFYEKMQSDKGSIPDRFSAQQFSDYHSELNMSSLELGDSALYFCASSGTSGRYIGELFFGEGSRLTVL.